The present TCR beta chain was sequenced within a study of T cells in Graves' hyperthyroidism and ophthalmopathy. RNA transcripts were the template for amplifying TCR beta CDR3 regions. First-round RT-PCR targeting the TCR CDR3 was performed with the HTBI primer set. In TCRdb, the multiplex PCR reads were re-called with MiXCR into one record per CDR3 protein. Among approximately 350,000 distinct CDR3 sequences listed, about 16% were seen once. CDR3 length equals 16 residues. Germline V gives CDR1 WNHNN, CDR2 SYGVQD (reference sequence). V lost 0 bases, J lost 6 bases, and 10 bases stayed unmatched. PBMCs were derived from around 10 ml fresh peripheral blood.

V and J are TRBV10-1 and TRBJ2-7, with TRBD2 identical over 8 bases. Sequences were obtained from blood. This clonotype originated in a woman aged 55-69 years with Graves' ophthalmopathy. The CDR3 is CASSESRTGGSGEQYF. Written as DNA, the CDR3 is TGCGCCAGCAGTGAGTCTCGTACGGGAGGGTCAGGCGAGCAGTACTTC.